Listed below are T cell receptor beta chains from one sample, sequenced in a study of regulatory T cells in long-lasting Graves disease. TCRdb ran MiXCR on the multiplex PCR reads and lists one entry per CDR3 protein. Among some 370,000 distinct CDR3 sequences listed, less than 25% were seen once. Sequences were derived from peripheral blood mononuclear cells (PBMCs), sampled when the disease was refractory, from a patient treated with antithyroid drugs. The receptors were gathered from a female donor with Graves disease. CDR3s include the opening cysteine and the closing phenylalanine or tryptophan. The D gene is left open where the match is weak. Clone size is given for some rows only: seen once, a few or many times, or a class if the clone is expanded.

13	-	TRBJ2-7	TRBV6-2/TRBV6-3	-	TGTGCCAGCAGTTCTCCCCCCCATTTCGAGCAGTACTTC	CASSSPPHFEQYF
16	TRBD1	TRBJ2-1	TRBV12-3/TRBV12-4	-	TGTGCCAGCAGTTTAAGAACAGGGGGATACTACAATGAGCAGTTCTTC	CASSLRTGGYYNEQFF
17	TRBD2	TRBJ2-5	TRBV28	few	TGTGCCAGCAGATCAGCGGGACTAGCGGGAGTAAGGGAGACCCAGTACTTC	CASRSAGLAGVRETQYF
13	-	TRBJ2-3	TRBV28	-	TGTGCCAGCAGTTTAGGGTGGGCAGATACGCAGTATTTT	CASSLGWADTQYF
21	TRBD2	TRBJ2-2	TRBV6-5	-	TGTGCCAGCAGTTTACCTTCTAGCGGGACTACTCCAATCGCGAACACCGGGGAGCTGTTTTTT	CASSLPSSGTTPIANTGELFF
18	-	TRBJ2-7	TRBV20-1	-	TGCAGTGCTAGAGATGAATCGGGGGCGGCGGGCCTGGAATACGAGCAGTACTTC	CSARDESGAAGLEYEQYF
15	-	TRBJ1-5	TRBV27	many	TGTGCCAGCAGTTTATCAGCAGGGGTCAATCAGCCCCAGCATTTT	CASSLSAGVNQPQHF
14	-	TRBJ2-5	TRBV24-1	many	TGTGCCACCAGTGATTTGCCCCCCCAAGAGACCCAGTACTTC	CATSDLPPQETQYF
15	-	TRBJ2-2	TRBV7-9	many	TGTGCCAGCAGCGCAAAACAGGGCTTCACCGGGGAGCTGTTTTTT	CASSAKQGFTGELFF
14	TRBD1	TRBJ1-4	TRBV7-2	many	TGTGCCAGCAGCGTAGGGACAGGGAATGAAAAACTGTTTTTT	CASSVGTGNEKLFF
14	TRBD2	TRBJ2-2	TRBV7-2	-	TGTGCCAGTCAGACTAGCGGGAGCCCCGGGGAGCTGTTTTTT	CASQTSGSPGELFF
13	-	TRBJ1-1	TRBV7-2	many	TGTGCCAGCAGCCTCTCCGGGCGAACTGAAGCTTTCTTT	CASSLSGRTEAFF
14	-	TRBJ1-2	TRBV28	many	TGTGCCAGCAGGCATGGGGGCGCCGACTATGGCTACACCTTC	CASRHGGADYGYTF
13	-	TRBJ2-7	TRBV12-3/TRBV12-4	many	TGTGCCAGCAGTTTTGCTAGTCCCTACGAGCAGTACTTC	CASSFASPYEQYF
15	-	TRBJ1-1	TRBV18	-	TGTGCCAGCTCATTGCTGGGTCTGTATAACACTGAAGCTTTCTTT	CASSLLGLYNTEAFF
15	TRBD2	TRBJ2-3	TRBV6-1	-	TGTGCCAGCAGTCAGGGACTAGCGGCCACAGATACGCAGTATTTT	CASSQGLAATDTQYF
13	-	TRBJ1-2	TRBV20-1	many	TGCAGTGCTAGTAGCCAGTTACCCTATGGCTACACCTTC	CSASSQLPYGYTF
15	TRBD1	TRBJ1-1	TRBV28	-	TGTGCCAGCAGTTCAATGACAGGGGGCTCCTATAGAGCTTTCTTT	CASSSMTGGSYRAFF
15	-	TRBJ2-3	TRBV20-1	-	TGCAGTGCTAGTCTGTGGGAATCAGCCACAGATACGCAGTATTTT	CSASLWESATDTQYF
13	-	TRBJ1-1	TRBV7-2	many	TGTGCCAGCAGTTTAACGGTGAACACTGAAGCTTTCTTT	CASSLTVNTEAFF
12	-	TRBJ1-2	TRBV20-1	-	TGCAGTGCTAATATAGACCTCTATGGCTACACCTTC	CSANIDLYGYTF
14	-	TRBJ1-1	TRBV19	-	TGTGCCAGTAGGGGAGGGGGAATGAACACTGAAGCTTTCTTT	CASRGGGMNTEAFF
13	-	TRBJ2-2	TRBV29-1	-	TGCAGCGTTGAGGCAGCTCTAACCGGGGAGCTGTTTTTT	CSVEAALTGELFF
15	-	TRBJ1-1	TRBV7-2	few	TGTGCCAGCAGCTTAGAAGGGTCGGGTGGCACTGAAGCTTTCTTT	CASSLEGSGGTEAFF
14	-	TRBJ2-7	TRBV7-9	many	TGTGCCAGCAGCTCAGAGGGGGGGACCTACGAGCAGTACTTC	CASSSEGGTYEQYF
15	TRBD1	TRBJ1-1	TRBV27	many	TGTGCCAGCAGTTTCTTCAGGGGGCGCGACACTGAAGCTTTCTTT	CASSFFRGRDTEAFF
11	-	TRBJ2-1	TRBV20-1	-	TGCAGTGCTAGGGAGTACAATGAGCAGTTCTTC	CSAREYNEQFF
10	-	TRBJ1-1	TRBV20-1	many	TGCAGTGCTACAGAGAATGAAGCTTTCTTT	CSATENEAFF
17	TRBD1	TRBJ2-2	TRBV20-1	-	TGCAGTGCTAGACCCCCTCCGGGACAGGGTAACACCGGGGAGCTGTTTTTT	CSARPPPGQGNTGELFF
15	-	TRBJ2-3	TRBV2	-	TGTGCCAGCAATACCCTGACATCCCGCACAGATACGCAGTATTTT	CASNTLTSRTDTQYF
15	-	TRBJ2-3	TRBV10-3	few	TGTGCCATCAGTGAGTCGGCCCGGGCGTCAAATACGCAGTATTTT	CAISESARASNTQYF